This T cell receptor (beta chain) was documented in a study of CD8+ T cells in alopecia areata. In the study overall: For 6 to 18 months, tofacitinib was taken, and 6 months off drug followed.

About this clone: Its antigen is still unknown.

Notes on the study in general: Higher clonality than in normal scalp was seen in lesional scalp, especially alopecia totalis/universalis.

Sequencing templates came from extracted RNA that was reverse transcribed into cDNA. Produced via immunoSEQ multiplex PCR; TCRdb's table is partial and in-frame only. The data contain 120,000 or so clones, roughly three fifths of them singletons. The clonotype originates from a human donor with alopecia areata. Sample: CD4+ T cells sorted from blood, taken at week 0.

The CDR3 spells CASSLWEKLFF. The CDR3 coding sequence is TGTGCCAGCAGCTTGTGGGAAAAACTGTTTTTT. J is TRBJ1-4 and V is TRBV5-8; D is undetermined. The CDR3 runs 11 residues. Trimming cost V 1 base and J 8 bases, with 3 bases left between them. The germline CDR1 and CDR2 sequences are SGHTS and YDEGEE.